This T cell receptor (beta chain) stems from a study of T-cell memory formation after mild COVID-19. Study-wide background: Largely donor-specific sequence clusters came from a couple of donors.

The length of the CDR3 is 14 residues. The germline CDR1 and CDR2 sequences are WSHSY and SAAADI. V was shortened by 3 bases and J by 5 bases, with 13 bases between the two germline ends. TCRdb called the 5' RACE reads again in MiXCR, with one record for every CDR3 protein. Of some 48,000 distinct CDR3 sequences in the sample, 27% are singletons; the top ten hold 40% to 50%. General study points: A balance of CD4 and CD8 characterized clones contracting day 15 to 85, whereas later expanders leaned CD4+. Cross-reactive memory seemingly joined, as some responding clones were found in pre-infection memory. Clones that contracted clustered mainly in CM and EM if CD4+ and in EMRA if CD8+.

Note on this clonotype: Its antigen is undetermined.

The genes are TRBV10-2 and TRBJ1-2; D unresolved. Sequenced: PBMCs or a T cell subset sorted from them (not recorded which). The source is a man between 18 and 29 years old who had mild COVID-19 (a few samples of this study predate the infection). Cell type and time point are not known. The CDR3 coding sequence is TGCGCCAGCAGTGATACCAATTCAGGATATGGCTACACCTTC. This codes for CASSDTNSGYGYTF.